This T cell receptor beta chain was sequenced for a study of chemoradiotherapy in HPV16-positive cancers. The length of the CDR3 is 15 residues. Germline assignment: CDR1 SEHNR and CDR2 FQNEAQ (reference sequence). V trimming: 4 bases; J trimming: 3 bases; junction bases outside the gene matches: 6. Data came from immunoSEQ multiplex PCR; TCRdb stores just in-frame clones and leaves some out. The sample has under 35,000 clones; 93% are singletons. Over chemoradiotherapy, repertoires were sampled more than once. In regard to this clone: Its target is unknown.

General study findings and limits: HPV-specific T cells were functionally defined from only a couple of HPV16-positive patients. During treatment, candidate HPV-specific clones and E7-related motifs expanded in tumor. Better recurrence-free survival went with HPV-responsive T-cell expansion in HPV16-positive patients.

This chain joins TRBV7-9 and TRBJ2-1; TRBD1 agrees at 7 bases. Sequencing used blood, obtained from a patient who underwent chemoradiotherapy. The TCR was taken from a human donor with HPV-associated anogenital cancer. The CDR3 sequence: CASSSGQTLYNEQFF. As DNA, the CDR3 is TGTGCCAGCAGCTCGGGACAGACCCTCTACAATGAGCAGTTCTTC.